What follows are 25 T cell receptor beta chains derived from one specimen sequenced in a study of blood T cell repertoires in COVID-19. Using immunoSEQ multiplex PCR, the repertoire was profiled, and TCRdb retains in-frame clones only, with some absent. The data hold 85,000 to 100,000 clones, with around nine tenths observed a single time. The sequenced sample was peripheral blood. The receptors originated from a man aged 55 to 70 with acute or convalescent COVID-19.

V and J are TRBV2 and TRBJ1-5; no firm D call. This CDR3 has 13 amino acids. Trimming removed 8 bases from V and 0 bases from J, with 8 bases in between. Germline V gene data show CDR1 as SNHLY and CDR2 as FYNNEI. CDR3 coding DNA: TGTGCCAGCCAGATTTATAGCAATCAGCCCCAGCATTTT. Its protein product is CASQIYSNQPQHF.

The chain links TRBV5-1 to TRBJ2-3; D unclear. V lost 4 bases and J lost 4, with 13 bases in between. The V gene's germline CDR1 is SGHRS and CDR2 YFSETQ. This CDR3 is 14 amino acids long. The CDR3 DNA reads as TGCGCCAGCAGCCGAGGAGCACTTGCAGATACGCAGTATTTT. This translates into CASSRGALADTQYF.

The chain carries TRBV5-1 and TRBJ1-2; D might be TRBD1 (5 bases). From germline, CDR1 is SGHRS and CDR2 YFSETQ. Trimming pared 3 bases from V and 0 bases from J, leaving 15 bases between. This CDR3 region has 16 residues. CDR3 nucleotide sequence: TGCGCCAGCAGCTCGGGGGGTACAGCCGCTAACTATGGCTACACCTTC. This sequence encodes CASSSGGTAANYGYTF.

The V call is TRBV9, the J call TRBJ2-5, with 8 bases matching TRBD1. The CDR3 covers 14 residues. Looked up from germline, CDR1 is SGDLS and CDR2 is YYNGEE. V trimming: 4 bases; J trimming: 6 bases; junction bases outside the gene matches: 8. The CDR3 loop is CASSQTGVLKTQYF. In nucleotides, the CDR3 is TGTGCCAGCAGCCAGACAGGGGTGTTAAAGACCCAGTACTTC.

The chain couples TRBV30 to TRBJ1-5; D gene ambiguous. Trimming left V 4 bases short and J 3 bases short, with 13 bases between. There are 14 residues in the CDR3. Germline loops: CDR1 GTSNPN, CDR2 SVGIG (reference sequence). DNA of the CDR3: TGTGCCTGGAAGAAGTTGGGCGTCAATCAGCCCCAGCATTTT. Translation gives CAWKKLGVNQPQHF.

V is TRBV18 and J is TRBJ1-6; D might be TRBD1 (6 bases). V lost 3 bases to trimming and J lost 5 bases, with 20 bases between them. Germline CDR1 and CDR2: KGHSH and LQKENI. This CDR3 is 18 amino acids long. CDR3 in DNA: TGTGCCAGCTCACCTAAAATGGAAGGGGGTACCAATAATTCACCCCTCCACTTT. Its protein product is CASSPKMEGGTNNSPLHF.

The V and J genes are TRBV19 and TRBJ1-5; 7 bases are a match to TRBD1. Germline trimming cut 1 base from V and 2 bases from J; bases unmatched to any gene: 8. Germline loops: CDR1 LNHDA, CDR2 SQIVND (reference sequence). The CDR3 sequence is 17 residues long. In DNA, the CDR3 is TGTGCCAGTAGTATAGTACAGGGGTTCTTCGGCAATCAGCCCCAGCATTTT. Translated: CASSIVQGFFGNQPQHF.

The rearrangement joins TRBV6-1 to TRBJ2-1, with D possibly TRBD1 on 6 matching bases. CDR1 and CDR2 from the germline V gene are MNHNS and SASEGT. This CDR3 is built from 15 residues. Trimming stripped 3 bases from V and 5 bases from J, with 14 bases between. CDR3 DNA: TGTGCCAGCAGTGATTCGACAGGCCGCGACAATGAGCAGTTCTTC. Its translation is CASSDSTGRDNEQFF.

This clone was picked up a small number of times. The chain has TRBV5-4 and TRBJ2-7, with 7 bases lining up with TRBD1. The CDR3 runs 13 residues. The junction had 6 bases not matched to a gene; V was cut back by 2 bases and J by 7 bases. CDR1 and CDR2 (germline): SGHNT, YYREEE (reference sequence). Here the CDR3 DNA reads TGTGCCAGCAGCTTCCCGAGCAGGGGGGAGCAGTACTTC. Translated, it gives CASSFPSRGEQYF.

The chain recombines TRBV10-3 with TRBJ1-2; D is undetermined. V shed 3 bases and J shed 3 bases, with 5 bases lying between them. The CDR3 consists of 12 residues. The germline V gene encodes CDR1 ENHRY and CDR2 SYGVKD. CDR3 nucleotides: TGTGCCATCAGTGACGTTGACTATGGCTACACCTTC. Translating it yields CAISDVDYGYTF.

The chain links TRBV11-2 to TRBJ1-2; possibly TRBD1 for D (5 bases). This CDR3 is 17 amino acids long. With 2 bases removed from V and 4 bases from J, the gap between germline ends came to 20 bases. Germline CDR1 and CDR2: SGHAT and FQNNGV. In DNA form, the CDR3 reads TGTGCCAGCAGCTTAAGTGTAGTCGGTAGGGGTGTCTATGGCTACACCTTC. Translating gives CASSLSVVGRGVYGYTF.

The chain carries TRBV28 and TRBJ1-5; D possibly corresponds to TRBD1 (6 bases). CDR3 length: 15 residues. Germline V gene lookup returns CDR1 MDHEN and CDR2 SYDVKM. The V end was cut by 3 bases, the J end by 0 bases, with 9 bases between. CDR3 sequence: CASSFGQSSNQPQHF. CDR3 nucleotides: TGTGCCAGCAGTTTCGGACAGTCTAGCAATCAGCCCCAGCATTTT.

The chain combines TRBV27 with TRBJ2-1; D might be TRBD1 (6 bases). Trimming left V 4 bases short and J 6 bases short, with 16 bases between. Germline assignment: CDR1 MNHEY and CDR2 SMNVEV (reference sequence). The CDR3 totals 15 residues. The CDR3 loop reads CASSSGPGGINEQFF. CDR3 nucleotides: TGTGCCAGCAGTTCGGGCCCTGGGGGCATCAATGAGCAGTTCTTC.

The rearrangement joins TRBV2 to TRBJ1-2, with D possibly TRBD1 on 5 matching bases. The CDR3 has 13 amino acids. Germline V gives CDR1 SNHLY, CDR2 FYNNEI. Trimming pared 8 bases from V and 3 bases from J, leaving 13 bases between. Written as DNA, the CDR3 is TGTGCCAGCGGAAGGGGTCGGGACTATGGCTACACCTTC. Encoded protein: CASGRGRDYGYTF.

The rearrangement links TRBV7-9 to TRBJ2-1, with D possibly TRBD1 on 6 matching bases. In germline, CDR1 is SEHNR, CDR2 FQNEAQ (reference sequence). Trimming pared 4 bases from V and 4 bases from J, leaving 17 bases between. The CDR3 loop spans 16 amino acids. The chain's CDR3 is CASSSEGTNRYNEQFF. DNA of the CDR3: TGTGCCAGCAGCTCCGAGGGGACAAATCGATACAATGAGCAGTTCTTC.

This rearrangement joins TRBV7-2 to TRBJ1-2; a weak D match, TRBD1 (6 bases). This CDR3 spans 14 amino acids. CDR1 is SGHTA, CDR2 FQGNSA, per germline. V shed 2 bases and J shed 8 bases, with 15 bases lying between them. The CDR3 DNA follows: TGTGCCAGCAGCTTATTAAGCAGGGGTGAGGGCTACACCTTC. It codes for CASSLLSRGEGYTF.

This chain links TRBV19 with TRBJ1-4; 11 positions match TRBD1. Germline V gene data show CDR1 as LNHDA and CDR2 as SQIVND (reference sequence). CDR3 length: 14 residues. V lost 9 bases, J lost 8 bases, and 8 bases stayed unmatched. The CDR3 DNA reads as TGTGCCAGCCGGCGGGGACAGGGGGGCGAAAAACTGTTTTTT. This gives the protein CASRRGQGGEKLFF.

This clone was recorded many times. This rearrangement joins TRBV28 to TRBJ1-2; TRBD1 agrees at 7 bases. The length of the CDR3 is 13 residues. With V trimmed by 7 bases and J by 7 bases, 9 bases remained unmatched. CDR1 is MDHEN and CDR2 is SYDVKM in the germline V gene. Written as DNA, the CDR3 is TGTGCCAGCACCTACAGGGGAGCGCGTGGCTACACCTTC. It translates to CASTYRGARGYTF.

This clone appeared once. The CDR3: CAWSAEDTQYF. DNA for the CDR3: TGTGCCTGGAGTGCCGAGGATACGCAGTATTTT. V is TRBV30 and J is TRBJ2-3; D is unresolved. The CDR3 runs 11 residues. Germline V CDR1 and CDR2: GTSNPN, SVGIG (reference sequence). V shed 1 base and J shed 6 bases, with 5 bases lying between them.

The chain uses TRBV13 and TRBJ1-5; no clear D gene. The CDR3 contains 11 residues. The ends were cut back, 5 bases at V and 6 bases at J, with 5 bases in the middle. CDR1 PRHDT and CDR2 FYEKMQ come from the germline V gene (reference sequence). The chain's CDR3 is CASSVRQPQHF. CDR3 nucleotides: TGTGCCAGCAGCGTCCGTCAGCCCCAGCATTTT. The variable domain in full, with the rest retrieved from reference TRBV13 and TRBJ1-5, is AAGVIQSPRHLIKEKRETATLKCYPIPRHDTVYWYQQGPGQDPQFLISFYEKMQSDKGSIPDRFSAQQFSDYHSELNMSSLELGDSALYFCASSVRQPQHFGDGTRLSIL.

Remarks on this clone: Given a much more abundant clone one base away, this may be a read error. The chain employs TRBV30 and TRBJ2-1; 8 bases align to TRBD2. Germline assignment: CDR1 GTSNPN and CDR2 SVGIG (reference sequence). This CDR3 has 20 amino acids. The junction had 23 bases not matched to a gene; V was cut back by 4 bases and J by 3 bases. The CDR3 region is CAWNPRTEQSGGPFYNEQFF. For the CDR3, the DNA is TGTGCCTGGAACCCTAGGACCGAGCAGTCGGGAGGGCCTTTCTACAATGAGCAGTTCTTC. Combining the CDR3 with reference TRBV30 and TRBJ2-1 gives the whole variable domain SQTIHQWPATLVQPVGSPLSLECTVEGTSNPNLYWYRQAAGRGLQLLFYSVGIGQISSEVPQNLSASRPQDRQFILSSKKLLLSDSGFYLCAWNPRTEQSGGPFYNEQFFGPGTRLTVL.

This clone was seen more than once but under ten times. V is TRBV6-4 and J is TRBJ2-2; possible D gene TRBD2, 5 bases. The CDR3 runs to 15 residues. V gave up 3 bases and J gave up 4 bases, with 12 bases separating them. Per germline, CDR1 MRHNA and CDR2 SNTAGT. CDR3 residues: CASSESSGGTGELFF. CDR3 nucleotide sequence: TGTGCCAGCAGTGAAAGCAGCGGCGGCACCGGGGAGCTGTTTTTT.

This chain connects TRBV3-1 (or the pseudogene TRBV3-2) to TRBJ2-7; no reliable D call. This CDR3 region has 14 residues. V was shortened by 3 bases and J by 5 bases, with 14 bases between the two germline ends. Germline V gives CDR1 LGHDT, CDR2 YNNKEL (reference sequence). CDR3 bases: TGTGCCAGCAGCCATCCCGGGTTTCTGAACGAGCAGTACTTC. Translating gives CASSHPGFLNEQYF.

V gene TRBV2 combines with J gene TRBJ1-5; maybe TRBD1 (5 bases). V was cut by 7 bases and J by 4 bases, with 11 bases left in between. In germline, CDR1 is SNHLY, CDR2 FYNNEI. The CDR3 runs to 13 residues. For the CDR3, the DNA is TGTGCCAGCACGGCAGGGCTTAATCAGCCCCAGCATTTT. This codes for CASTAGLNQPQHF. Supplemented by reference TRBV2 and TRBJ1-5, the full variable domain reads EPEVTQTPSHQVTQMGQEVILRCVPISNHLYFYWYRQILGQKVEFLVSFYNNEISEKSEIFDDQFSVERPDGSNFTLKIRSTKLEDSAMYFCASTAGLNQPQHFGDGTRLSIL.

V is TRBV19 and J is TRBJ1-1; the D gene is possibly TRBD1 (6 bases). This CDR3 is built from 13 residues. CDR1 LNHDA and CDR2 SQIVND come from the germline V gene (reference sequence). The V end was cut by 6 bases, the J end by 5 bases, with 13 bases between. The CDR3 loop reads CASSSQGRTEAFF. CDR3 bases: TGTGCCAGTAGCTCACAGGGCCGGACTGAAGCTTTCTTT.